The 25 T cell receptor beta chains below come from one sample, sequenced in a study of T cells after yellow fever vaccination. MiXCR, applied by TCRdb to the 5' RACE reads, yields one record per CDR3 protein. The repertoire has 300,000 to 350,000 distinct CDR3 sequences, approximately 8% of them found once; the top ten carry around 17%. Sequences were derived from PBMCs, sampled about 41 days after the first yellow fever vaccination. The receptors shown here come from a young man who received the YFV17D yellow fever vaccine.

This clonotype was recorded a few times. The chain couples TRBV6-2 or TRBV6-3 to TRBJ1-2, with no clear D. Trimming took off 6 bases at V and 4 bases at J, with 15 bases between the two ends. The length of the CDR3 is 14 residues. Germline CDR1 is MNHEY and CDR2 is SVGEGT. The CDR3 nucleotides are TGTGCCAGCAGCAACAGCTTACGATCCTATGGCTACACCTTC. Amino acids: CASSNSLRSYGYTF.

The chain joins TRBV12-3 or TRBV12-4 to TRBJ2-5, with D possibly TRBD2 on 5 matching bases. Deletions cut 5 bases from V and 5 bases from J, with 24 bases between. The CDR3 loop spans 17 amino acids. CDR3 protein: CASSPRGGGGPGETQYF. For the CDR3, the DNA is TGTGCCAGCAGTCCCCGAGGCGGAGGAGGCCCCGGGGAGACCCAGTACTTC.

V usage is TRBV6-2 or TRBV6-3 and J usage is TRBJ1-1; D uncertain. This CDR3 has 14 residues. In germline, CDR1 is MNHEY, CDR2 SVGEGT. The V end lost 1 base, the J end lost 2 bases, and 8 bases lay between the germline ends. The CDR3 bases are TGTGCCAGCAGTTACTGGGCCGCTAACACTGAAGCTTTCTTT. Its translation: CASSYWAANTEAFF.

The gene calls are TRBV7-9 and TRBJ2-1; D may be TRBD1 (7 bases). Germline loops: CDR1 SEHNR, CDR2 FQNEAQ (reference sequence). This CDR3 spans 16 amino acids. Deletions cut 3 bases from V and 5 bases from J, with 17 bases between. The chain's CDR3 is CASSLEGAFLDNEQFF. Here the CDR3 DNA reads TGTGCCAGCAGCTTGGAGGGGGCGTTTCTCGACAATGAGCAGTTCTTC.

This clonotype has at least ten counts. The chain employs TRBV6-1 and TRBJ2-5; 13 bases are a match to TRBD2. The CDR3 has 14 residues. Germline trimming cut 6 bases from V and 4 bases from J; bases unmatched to any gene: 2. The germline CDR1 and CDR2 sequences are MNHNS and SASEGT. CDR3 sequence reads: CASRLAGGPETQYF. For the CDR3, the DNA is TGTGCCAGCAGACTAGCGGGGGGGCCAGAGACCCAGTACTTC.

This rearrangement joins TRBV7-3 to TRBJ2-1, with TRBD2 matching over 12 bases. The trim removed 5 bases at V and 6 bases at J, leaving 2 bases unmatched. CDR1 is SGHTA, CDR2 FQGTGA, per germline. The CDR3 runs 14 residues. The CDR3 here is CASSMGLAGNEQFF. The CDR3, as DNA: TGTGCCAGCAGCATGGGACTAGCGGGCAATGAGCAGTTCTTC.

Ten or more counts support this clonotype. The rearrangement joins TRBV5-1 to TRBJ2-2; D remains ambiguous. V was shortened by 0 bases and J by 3 bases, with 3 bases between the two germline ends. Germline V gene data show CDR1 as SGHRS and CDR2 as YFSETQ. This CDR3 spans 13 amino acids. CDR3 protein: CASSLADTGELFF. The CDR3 DNA reads TGCGCCAGCAGCTTGGCCGACACCGGGGAGCTGTTTTTT. Looking up the rest from reference TRBV5-1 and TRBJ2-2 gives the full variable domain: KAGVTQTPRYLIKTRGQQVTLSCSPISGHRSVSWYQQTPGQGLQFLFEYFSETQRNKGNFPGRFSGRQFSNSRSEMNVSTLELGDSALYLCASSLADTGELFFGEGSRLTVL.

The V call is TRBV18, the J call TRBJ2-3; D unclear. Germline CDR1 KGHSH, CDR2 LQKENI. Trimming shortened V by 3 bases and J by 4 bases, and 8 bases separated the two germline ends. The CDR3 consists of 13 residues. CDR3 sequence reads: CASSPAGSDTQYF. In DNA form, the CDR3 reads TGTGCCAGCTCACCGGCTGGGTCAGATACGCAGTATTTT.

The CDR3 DNA is TGTGCCAGCAGCCCCCAGGAGGGTTCCTATAATTCACCCCTCCACTTT. Its translation: CASSPQEGSYNSPLHF. The genes are TRBV7-9 and TRBJ1-6, with no clear D. Germline CDR1 and CDR2: SEHNR and FQNEAQ (reference sequence). V lost 5 bases and J lost 1, with 12 bases in between. CDR3 length: 16 residues.

This clonotype was seen a handful of times. The chain carries TRBV20-1 and TRBJ2-4, with 8 bases lining up with TRBD1. The CDR3 contains 13 residues. The J segment lost 8 bases and the V segment lost 3 bases, leaving 6 bases of the junction unmatched. The germline V gene has CDR1 DFQATT and CDR2 SNEGSKA (reference sequence). CDR3 bases: TGCAGTGCTAGTCCGGGACAGGCAGACATTCAGTACTTC. Encoded protein: CSASPGQADIQYF.

The table lists this clonotype with many counts. The chain has TRBV20-1 and TRBJ2-7; D assignment may be TRBD1 or TRBD2 (6 bases each). The CDR3 extends over 15 amino acids. V lost 0 bases to trimming and J lost 0 bases, with 12 bases between them. Germline V gene lookup returns CDR1 DFQATT and CDR2 SNEGSKA (reference sequence). The CDR3 loop reads CSARDPGGSSYEQYF. The CDR3 nucleotides read TGCAGTGCTAGAGATCCCGGGGGCTCCTCCTACGAGCAGTACTTC.

This clonotype was seen more than once but under ten times. CDR3: CASSATLYGYTF. Written as DNA, the CDR3 is TGTGCCAGCAGCGCCACACTTTATGGCTACACCTTC. V usage is TRBV9 and J usage is TRBJ1-2; D call uncertain. Germline V gene data show CDR1 as SGDLS and CDR2 as YYNGEE. V lost 3 bases and J lost 5, with 8 bases in between. The CDR3 has 12 amino acids.

This clonotype was counted only a few times. The V gene is TRBV5-1, the J gene TRBJ1-1, with D possibly being TRBD1 (5 bases). The CDR3 covers 15 residues. The germline gives CDR1 SGHRS, CDR2 YFSETQ. Trimming cost V 0 bases and J 1 base, with 10 bases left between them. This chain's CDR3 is CASSLGQGTNTEAFF. Here the CDR3 DNA reads TGCGCCAGCAGCTTGGGCCAGGGTACGAACACTGAAGCTTTCTTT.

This clonotype was found many times. V is TRBV7-2 and J is TRBJ2-3, with D perhaps matching TRBD1 or TRBD2 (5 bases each). The CDR3 runs to 14 residues. The germline V gene has CDR1 SGHTA and CDR2 FQGNSA. Trimming cost V 5 bases and J 4 bases, with 13 bases left between them. This CDR3 is CASSPRGAADTQYF. DNA of the CDR3: TGTGCCAGCAGCCCGCGAGGGGCGGCAGATACGCAGTATTTT.

This clonotype has a count of ten or more. V is TRBV7-3 and J is TRBJ2-1, with D possibly called TRBD1 or TRBD2 (6 bases each). Trimming removed 2 bases at V and 4 bases at J, with 12 bases between. The germline V gene encodes CDR1 SGHTA and CDR2 FQGTGA. The CDR3 length is 15 residues. The CDR3: CASSLWGANYNEQFF. The CDR3 DNA reads as TGTGCCAGCAGCTTATGGGGGGCCAATTACAATGAGCAGTTCTTC.

The chain is built from TRBV11-1 and TRBJ1-2; 8 nucleotides match TRBD1. Germline CDR1 and CDR2: SGHAT and FQDESV (reference sequence). The CDR3 is 17 residues long. V trimming: 5 bases; J trimming: 0 bases; junction bases outside the gene matches: 11. DNA for the CDR3: TGTGCCAGCAGCAGAGTGGGACAGGATCTTTCTAACTATGGCTACACCTTC. Residues: CASSRVGQDLSNYGYTF.

This clonotype was observed a few times. The J gene is TRBJ1-6, the V gene TRBV7-2; D not resolved. CDR3 length: 12 amino acids. Germline CDR1 SGHTA, CDR2 FQGNSA. V was shortened by 6 bases and J by 9 bases, with 9 bases between the two germline ends. This chain's CDR3 is CASRRQSSPLHF. The CDR3 DNA is TGTGCCAGCAGACGACAAAGTTCACCCCTCCACTTT.

This clonotype was seen more than once but under ten times. The CDR3 reads CAWSETSGYEQYF. Here the CDR3 DNA reads TGTGCCTGGAGCGAGACATCGGGGTACGAGCAGTACTTC. The chain carries TRBV30 and TRBJ2-7; D is possibly TRBD2 (5 bases). Germline CDR1 and CDR2: GTSNPN and SVGIG (reference sequence). The V gene lost 3 bases and the J gene lost 4 bases, with 13 bases spanning the gap. The CDR3 length is 13 residues.

V gene TRBV4-3 combines with J gene TRBJ1-4, with D possibly being TRBD1 (5 bases). Germline lookup yields CDR1 LGHNA and CDR2 YSLEER. Trimming removed 0 bases at V and 8 bases at J, with 13 bases between. The CDR3 runs 15 residues. CDR3 nucleotide sequence: TGCGCCAGCAGCCAAGATGGGCAGGGTTGGGAAAAACTGTTTTTT. It yields the protein CASSQDGQGWEKLFF.

This clonotype was found a few times. This rearrangement joins TRBV20-1 to TRBJ2-7; D unresolved. The CDR3 totals 13 residues. V was shortened by 0 bases and J by 0 bases, with 6 bases between the two germline ends. Germline loops: CDR1 DFQATT, CDR2 SNEGSKA (reference sequence). Written as DNA, the CDR3 is TGCAGTGCTAGAGATTGGGGCTCCTACGAGCAGTACTTC. Translated, it gives CSARDWGSYEQYF.

The genes are TRBV29-1 and TRBJ1-2, with D maybe TRBD1 (5 bases). Germline V gene lookup returns CDR1 SQVTM and CDR2 ANQGSEA. The ends were cut back, 3 bases at V and 6 bases at J, with 17 bases in the middle. The CDR3 runs 14 residues. CDR3 in amino acids: CSVDGAWEGDGYTF. CDR3 in DNA: TGCAGCGTTGATGGGGCCTGGGAAGGGGATGGCTACACCTTC. The full variable domain, completed using reference TRBV29-1 and TRBJ1-2, is SAVISQKPSRDICQRGTSLTIQCQVDSQVTMMFWYRQQPGQSLTLIATANQGSEATYESGFVIDKFPISRPNLTFSTLTVSNMSPEDSSIYLCSVDGAWEGDGYTFGSGTRLTVV.

The chain has TRBV18 and TRBJ2-5; D not certain. Germline loops: CDR1 KGHSH, CDR2 LQKENI. Trimming removed 1 base at V and 1 base at J, with 10 bases between. This CDR3 has 15 residues. The DNA of the CDR3 is TGTGCCAGCTCACCACTCCCGGAGACCCAAGAGACCCAGTACTTC. This sequence encodes CASSPLPETQETQYF.

There are a few counts of this clonotype. The chain is built from TRBV4-1 and TRBJ2-2; 8 nucleotides align to TRBD2. This CDR3 comprises 17 residues. The germline V gene encodes CDR1 MGHRA and CDR2 YSYEKL. Unmatched junction bases numbered 7, after V lost 3 bases and J lost 1 base. CDR3 coding DNA: TGCGCCAGCAGCCATGACGGGGGGGTTGGGAACACCGGGGAGCTGTTTTTT. This sequence encodes CASSHDGGVGNTGELFF.

This chain connects TRBV11-2 to TRBJ2-2; TRBD1 might be the D (5 bases). The CDR3 runs 12 residues. V was trimmed by 7 bases and J by 11 bases, leaving 14 bases between them. Per the germline V gene, CDR1 is SGHAT and CDR2 is FQNNGV. CDR3 DNA: TGTGCCAGCACCCCCGGACATCCTGAGCTGTTTTTT. Protein product: CASTPGHPELFF.

The chain combines TRBV19 with TRBJ2-2; 8 bases fit TRBD2. The CDR3 totals 15 residues. J was trimmed by 7 bases and V by 5 bases; bases with no gene match: 9. Germline V gives CDR1 LNHDA, CDR2 SQIVND (reference sequence). CDR3 region: CASSLGGGLFGELFF. Written as DNA, the CDR3 is TGTGCCAGTAGTCTCGGGGGGGGCCTCTTCGGGGAGCTGTTTTTT.